The sequence of this T cell receptor (beta chain) was determined in a study of monozygotic twins with cystic fibrosis. Study-level background: With about 15 PCR cycles, barcoded libraries came from around 3 micrograms of fragmented DNA. Notes on the study in general: The repertoire was suggested to be naive-dominated, clonality median approximately 0.0093. Nucleotide-identical clonotype sharing was significantly higher within monozygotic CF twin pairs than between unrelated CF individuals. Co-twins had the most similar V usage for 13 of 16 pairs, J for 8.

Profiling relied on immunoSEQ multiplex PCR, and the TCRdb table lists in-frame clones only, not all of them. This sample carries about 14,000 clones, 85% to 95% of them seen once, and the ten largest clones take around 9%. This clone was found a few times. Its antigen is unidentified. This TCR was sampled from a girl aged 2 to 10 with cystic fibrosis. The sequenced sample was blood.

As DNA, the CDR3 is TGTGCCAGCAGCTGGGGACTAGCGGGAGGGTCCACAGATACGCAGTATTTT. Its translation: CASSWGLAGGSTDTQYF. The rearrangement uses TRBV7-9 and TRBJ2-3; 16 bases line up with TRBD2. Germline CDR1 and CDR2: SEHNR and FQNEAQ (reference sequence). The V segment lost 4 bases and the J segment 2 bases; nucleotides outside the gene matches: 3. The CDR3 length is 17 residues. Combining the CDR3 with reference TRBV7-9 and TRBJ2-3 gives the whole variable domain DTGVSQNPRHKITKRGQNVTFRCDPISEHNRLYWYRQTLGQGPEFLTYFQNEAQLEKSRLLSDRFSAERPKGSFSTLEIQRTEQGDSAMYLCASSWGLAGGSTDTQYFGPGTRLTVL.